This T cell receptor (beta chain) appears in the sequencing data of a study of shared clonotypes between healthy human individuals. As defined, naive CD8 cells were CD45RO-negative and positively selected for CCR7, with terminally differentiated effector memory CD45RA+ cells excluded. Data came from immunoSEQ multiplex PCR; TCRdb stores just in-frame clones and leaves some out. The sample has about 2.2 million clones; just under 95% are singletons. Regarding the study as a whole: Generation of non-shared clonotypes was less probable than generation of clonotypes shared by all four donors.

Concerning this clone: Its antigen is not known.

Germline CDR1 reads SEHNR; CDR2 reads FQNEAQ (reference sequence). The CDR3 is 13 amino acids. Trimming removed 5 bases from V and 1 base from J, with 7 bases in between. The sequence was obtained from a man between 18 and 29 years old in good health. Some clones in this sample may be carry-over from other donors' samples. The rearrangement uses TRBV7-9 and TRBJ2-3; D is unclear. Sequencing was done on a sample of naive CD8+ T cells from PBMCs. In nucleotides, the CDR3 is TGTGCCAGCAGCCCGCAGGGCACAGATACGCAGTATTTT. Residues: CASSPQGTDTQYF.